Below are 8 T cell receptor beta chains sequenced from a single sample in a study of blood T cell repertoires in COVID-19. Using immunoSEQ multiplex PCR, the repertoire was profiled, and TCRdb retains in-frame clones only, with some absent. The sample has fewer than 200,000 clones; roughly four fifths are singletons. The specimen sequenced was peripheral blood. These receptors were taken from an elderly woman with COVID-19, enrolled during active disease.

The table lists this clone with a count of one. The CDR3 DNA is TGTGCCAGCAGTCGGACTAGCGGGGGGTCCTACAATGAGCAGTTCTTC. Translated, it gives CASSRTSGGSYNEQFF. The J gene is TRBJ2-1, the V gene TRBV11-3; TRBD2 matches at 14 bases. Germline values: CDR1 SGHNT, CDR2 YENEEA. V shed 6 bases, J shed 1 base, and the junction held 2 bases outside the gene matches. This CDR3 contains 16 residues. Together with reference TRBV11-3 and TRBJ2-1, the CDR3 gives the full variable domain: EAGVVQSPRYKIIEKKQPVAFWCNPISGHNTLYWYLQNLGQGPELLIRYENEEAVDDSQLPKDRFSAERLKGVDSTLKIQPAELGDSAVYLCASSRTSGGSYNEQFFGPGTRLTVL.

The CDR3 loop reads CASSPLTGQGSKYF. The CDR3 nucleotides read TGTGCCAGCAGCCCACTGACAGGACAGGGGTCTAAGTACTTC. The V and J genes are TRBV5-4 and TRBJ2-7; 9 nucleotides align to TRBD1. Looked up from germline, CDR1 is SGHNT and CDR2 is YYREEE (reference sequence). The ends lost 4 bases at V and 11 bases at J; junction bases unmatched: 13. The CDR3 consists of 14 residues.

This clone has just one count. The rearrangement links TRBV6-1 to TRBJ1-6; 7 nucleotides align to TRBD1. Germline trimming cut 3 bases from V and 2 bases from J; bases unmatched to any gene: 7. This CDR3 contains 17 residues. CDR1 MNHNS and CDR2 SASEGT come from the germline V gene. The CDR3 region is CASSESRTGAYNSPLHF. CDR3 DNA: TGTGCCAGCAGTGAGAGCAGAACAGGGGCCTATAATTCACCCCTCCACTTT.

CDR3 sequence: CAWSVKGTVNIQYF. The CDR3 coding sequence is TGTGCCTGGAGTGTTAAAGGGACAGTAAACATTCAGTACTTC. This chain connects TRBV30 to TRBJ2-4; 7 nucleotides line up with TRBD1. Germline V CDR1 and CDR2: GTSNPN, SVGIG (reference sequence). The CDR3 totals 14 residues. V lost 0 bases, J lost 6 bases, and 5 bases stayed unmatched.

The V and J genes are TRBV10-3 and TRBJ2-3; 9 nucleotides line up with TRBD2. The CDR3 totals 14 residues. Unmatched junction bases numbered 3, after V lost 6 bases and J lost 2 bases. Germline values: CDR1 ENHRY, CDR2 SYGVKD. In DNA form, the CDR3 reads TGTGCCATCAGCTTAGCGGGGGACACAGATACGCAGTATTTT. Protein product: CAISLAGDTDTQYF.

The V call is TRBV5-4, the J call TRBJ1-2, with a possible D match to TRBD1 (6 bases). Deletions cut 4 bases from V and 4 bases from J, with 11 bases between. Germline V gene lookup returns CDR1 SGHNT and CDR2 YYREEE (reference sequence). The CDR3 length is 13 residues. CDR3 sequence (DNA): TGTGCCAGCAGCACCGGACAGATCTATGGCTACACCTTC. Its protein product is CASSTGQIYGYTF.

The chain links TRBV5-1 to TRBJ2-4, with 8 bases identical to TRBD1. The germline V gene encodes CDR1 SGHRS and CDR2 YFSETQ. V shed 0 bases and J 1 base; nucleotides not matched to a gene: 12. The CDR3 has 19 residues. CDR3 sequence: CASSLAWSGGTGAKNIQYF. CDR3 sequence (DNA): TGCGCCAGCAGCTTGGCGTGGTCAGGGGGCACTGGGGCCAAAAACATTCAGTACTTC.

The CDR3 sequence is CASSAGHYEQYF. Here the CDR3 DNA reads TGTGCCAGCAGCGCCGGACACTACGAGCAGTACTTC. V gene TRBV7-6 combines with J gene TRBJ2-7; possibly TRBD1 for D (5 bases). CDR1 is SGHVS, CDR2 FNYEAQ, per germline. The CDR3 has 12 amino acids. Trimming shortened V by 5 bases and J by 3 bases, and 8 bases separated the two germline ends.